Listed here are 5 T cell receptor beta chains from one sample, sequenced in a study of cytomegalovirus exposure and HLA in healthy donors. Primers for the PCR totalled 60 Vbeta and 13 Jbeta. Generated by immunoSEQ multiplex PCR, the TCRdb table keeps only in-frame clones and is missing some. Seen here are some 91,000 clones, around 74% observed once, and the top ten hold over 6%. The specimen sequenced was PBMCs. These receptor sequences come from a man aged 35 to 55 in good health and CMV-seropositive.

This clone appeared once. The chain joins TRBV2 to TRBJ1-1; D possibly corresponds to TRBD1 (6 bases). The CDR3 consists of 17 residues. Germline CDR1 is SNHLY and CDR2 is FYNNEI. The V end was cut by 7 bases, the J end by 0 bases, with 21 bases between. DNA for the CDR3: TGTGCCAGCACCAAGGAGGGGGGGAAACTCATGAACACTGAAGCTTTCTTT. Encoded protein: CASTKEGGKLMNTEAFF. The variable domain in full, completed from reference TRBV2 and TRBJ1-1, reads EPEVTQTPSHQVTQMGQEVILRCVPISNHLYFYWYRQILGQKVEFLVSFYNNEISEKSEIFDDQFSVERPDGSNFTLKIRSTKLEDSAMYFCASTKEGGKLMNTEAFFGQGTRLTVV.

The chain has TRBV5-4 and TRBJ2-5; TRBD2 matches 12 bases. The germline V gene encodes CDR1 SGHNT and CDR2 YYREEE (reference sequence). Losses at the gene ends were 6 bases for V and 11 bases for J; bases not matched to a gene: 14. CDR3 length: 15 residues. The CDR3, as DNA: TGTGCCAGCAACCCGGACGGACTAGCGGGAAAAGAGCAGTACTTC. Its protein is CASNPDGLAGKEQYF. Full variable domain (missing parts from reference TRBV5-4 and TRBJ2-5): ETGVTQSPTHLIKTRGQQVTLRCSSQSGHNTVSWYQQALGQGPQFIFQYYREEENGRGNFPPRFSGLQFPNYSSELNVNALELDDSALYLCASNPDGLAGKEQYFGPGTRLLVL.

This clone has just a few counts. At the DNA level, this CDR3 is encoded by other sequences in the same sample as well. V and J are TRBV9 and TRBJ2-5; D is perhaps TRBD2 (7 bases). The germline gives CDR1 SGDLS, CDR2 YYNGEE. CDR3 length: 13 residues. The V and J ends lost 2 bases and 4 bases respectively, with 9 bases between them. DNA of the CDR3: TGTGCCAGCAGCGTGAGGGGGGGAGAGACCCAGTACTTC. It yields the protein CASSVRGGETQYF.

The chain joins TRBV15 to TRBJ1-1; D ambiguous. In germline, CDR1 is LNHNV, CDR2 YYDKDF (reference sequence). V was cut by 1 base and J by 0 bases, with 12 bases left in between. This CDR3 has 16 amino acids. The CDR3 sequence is CATSRVTRYMNTEAFF. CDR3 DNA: TGTGCCACCAGCAGAGTGACGAGGTATATGAACACTGAAGCTTTCTTT.

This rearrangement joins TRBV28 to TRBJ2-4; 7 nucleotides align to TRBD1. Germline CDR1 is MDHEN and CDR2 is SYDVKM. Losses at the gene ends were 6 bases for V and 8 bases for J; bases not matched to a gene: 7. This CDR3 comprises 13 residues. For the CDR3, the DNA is TGTGCCAGCAGAAAGACAGGGCGATACATTCAGTACTTC. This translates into CASRKTGRYIQYF.